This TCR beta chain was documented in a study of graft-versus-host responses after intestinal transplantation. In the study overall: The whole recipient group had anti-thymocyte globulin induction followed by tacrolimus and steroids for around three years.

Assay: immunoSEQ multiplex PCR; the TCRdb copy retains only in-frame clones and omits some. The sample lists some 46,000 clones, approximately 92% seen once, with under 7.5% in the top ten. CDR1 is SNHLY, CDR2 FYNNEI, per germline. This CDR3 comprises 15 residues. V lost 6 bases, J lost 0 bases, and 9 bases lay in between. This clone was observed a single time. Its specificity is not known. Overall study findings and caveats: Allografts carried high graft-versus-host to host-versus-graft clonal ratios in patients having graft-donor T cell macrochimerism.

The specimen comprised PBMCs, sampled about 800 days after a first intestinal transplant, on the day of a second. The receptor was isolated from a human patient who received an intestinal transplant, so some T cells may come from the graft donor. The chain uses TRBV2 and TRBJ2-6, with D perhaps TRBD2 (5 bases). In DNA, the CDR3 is TGTGCCAGCAGAAGTGGGAGCTCTGGGGCCAACGTCCTGACTTTC. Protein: CASRSGSSGANVLTF.